These 6 T cell receptor beta chains were sequenced from one sample in a study of beta chain features in type 1 diabetes. Expressed TCRB transcripts were sequenced because the isolated RNA had all been reverse transcribed beforehand. Data came from immunoSEQ multiplex PCR; TCRdb stores just in-frame clones and leaves some out. The sample contains 200,000 to 300,000 clones, about 63% of which appear only once. Sequencing was done on a sample of naive CD4+ T cells from blood. These receptors were obtained from a man aged 30 to 39 in good health.

The sample holds a few counts of this clone. The rearrangement joins TRBV29-1 to TRBJ1-4; TRBD1 agrees at 7 bases. The germline V gene has CDR1 SQVTM and CDR2 ANQGSEA. Trimming removed 6 bases from V and 2 bases from J; junction bases left unmatched: 3. The CDR3 spans 13 residues. The CDR3 DNA is TGCAGCGTACCACAGGGGACTAATGAAAAACTGTTTTTT. It specifies CSVPQGTNEKLFF. Using reference TRBV29-1 and TRBJ1-4 for the parts outside the CDR3, the full variable domain is SAVISQKPSRDICQRGTSLTIQCQVDSQVTMMFWYRQQPGQSLTLIATANQGSEATYESGFVIDKFPISRPNLTFSTLTVSNMSPEDSSIYLCSVPQGTNEKLFFGSGTQLSVL.

This clone was seen a few times. In DNA form, the CDR3 reads TGCAGCGTTATCAGGGTTCACACCGGGGAGCTGTTTTTT. This sequence encodes CSVIRVHTGELFF. The chain employs TRBV29-1 and TRBJ2-2; TRBD1 might be the D (5 bases). The CDR3 is 13 amino acids. Deletions cut 5 bases from V and 3 bases from J, with 10 bases between. In germline, CDR1 is SQVTM, CDR2 ANQGSEA.

CDR3 in DNA: TGTGCCTGGAGTGTTCGACAGGGCGAATCACCCCTCCACTTT. It is translated as CAWSVRQGESPLHF. This rearrangement joins TRBV30 to TRBJ1-6; 7 bases line up with TRBD1. Germline V lookup: CDR1 GTSNPN, CDR2 SVGIG (reference sequence). The CDR3 totals 14 residues. The J segment lost 10 bases and the V segment lost 0 bases, leaving 6 bases of the junction unmatched.

The chain is built from TRBV5-4 and TRBJ1-1; maybe TRBD1 (6 bases). Germline assignment: CDR1 SGHNT and CDR2 YYREEE (reference sequence). CDR3 length: 15 residues. V lost 3 bases and J 1 base, leaving 13 bases between the germline ends. The CDR3 DNA reads TGTGCCAGCAGCTCGGCTATACAGGGGAACACTGAAGCTTTCTTT. Its protein is CASSSAIQGNTEAFF.

The V gene is TRBV7-2, the J gene TRBJ1-2, with 7 bases that match TRBD1. With V trimmed by 2 bases and J by 4 bases, 10 bases remained unmatched. CDR1 is SGHTA, CDR2 FQGNSA, per germline. The CDR3 contains 16 residues. The CDR3 bases are TGTGCCAGCAGCTTACCGTTTAGACAGGGCCGCTATGGCTACACCTTC. This gives the protein CASSLPFRQGRYGYTF.

The J gene is TRBJ2-5, the V gene TRBV10-3, with a tentative D call TRBD2 (7 bases). The length of the CDR3 is 15 residues. CDR1 and CDR2 from the germline V gene are ENHRY and SYGVKD. Trimming took off 4 bases at V and 2 bases at J, with 14 bases between the two ends. Written as DNA, the CDR3 is TGTGCCATCAGTGGGACAGCGGGGAGGCAAGAGACCCAGTACTTC. Its translation is CAISGTAGRQETQYF.